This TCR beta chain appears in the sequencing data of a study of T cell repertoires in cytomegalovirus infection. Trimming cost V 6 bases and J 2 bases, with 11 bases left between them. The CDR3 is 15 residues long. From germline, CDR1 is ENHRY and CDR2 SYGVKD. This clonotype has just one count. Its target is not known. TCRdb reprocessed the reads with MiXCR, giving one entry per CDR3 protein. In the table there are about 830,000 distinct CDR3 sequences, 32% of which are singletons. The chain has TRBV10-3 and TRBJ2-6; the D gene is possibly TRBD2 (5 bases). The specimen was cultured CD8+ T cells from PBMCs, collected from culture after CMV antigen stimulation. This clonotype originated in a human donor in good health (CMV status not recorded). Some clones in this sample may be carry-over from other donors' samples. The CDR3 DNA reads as TGTGCCATCAGGAAGGGAGTCCCTGGGGCCAACGTCCTGACTTTC. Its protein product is CAIRKGVPGANVLTF.